This TCR beta chain was documented in a study of blood T cell repertoires in COVID-19. On the study more broadly: Material from acute and convalescent COVID-19 was sourced from the United States, Italy and Spain. PBMCs, B-cell-depleted T cells, or T cells were the source of the cDNA or gDNA that made up the material.

Source study methods: Estimated nucleated cell counts came from reference gene primer amplification. TCRdb's copy holds only in-frame clones and misses some; the assay was immunoSEQ multiplex PCR. The D gene and trimming were derived from the DNA, and the V and J assignments and clone size from that table. Altogether about 200,000 clones are present, roughly nine tenths being singletons, with the ten largest covering 2.2%. J gave up 0 bases and V 5 bases, and 9 bases lay outside the gene matches. CDR3 length equals 17 residues. CDR1 is SEHNR, CDR2 FQNEAQ, per germline (reference sequence). This clone occurred a few times.

The chain couples TRBV7-9 to TRBJ1-3; 8 bases map to TRBD1. This sequence was found in a woman in her forties or fifties with acute or convalescent COVID-19. Sequencing input: peripheral blood. The CDR3 loop reads CASSLLRDRPSGNTIYF. CDR3 nucleotides: TGTGCCAGCAGCCTTCTGAGGGACAGGCCCTCTGGAAACACCATATATTTT.